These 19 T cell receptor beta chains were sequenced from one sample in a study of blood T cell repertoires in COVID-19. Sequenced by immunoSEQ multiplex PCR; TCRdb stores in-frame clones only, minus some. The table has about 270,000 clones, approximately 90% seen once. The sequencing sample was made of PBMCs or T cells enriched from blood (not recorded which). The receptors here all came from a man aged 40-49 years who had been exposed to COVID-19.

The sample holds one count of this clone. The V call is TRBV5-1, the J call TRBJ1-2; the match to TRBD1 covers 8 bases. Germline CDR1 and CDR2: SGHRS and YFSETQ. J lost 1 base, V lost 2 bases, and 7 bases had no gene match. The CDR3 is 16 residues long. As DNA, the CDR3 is TGCGCCAGCAGCTTTGTTGGGACAGGTGATAACTATGGCTACACCTTC. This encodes CASSFVGTGDNYGYTF.

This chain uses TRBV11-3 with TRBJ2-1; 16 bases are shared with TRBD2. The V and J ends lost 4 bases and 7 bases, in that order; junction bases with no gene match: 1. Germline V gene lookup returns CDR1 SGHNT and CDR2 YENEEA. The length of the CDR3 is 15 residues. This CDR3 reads CASSWGLAGGNEQFF. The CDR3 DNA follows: TGTGCCAGCAGCTGGGGACTAGCGGGAGGGAATGAGCAGTTCTTC.

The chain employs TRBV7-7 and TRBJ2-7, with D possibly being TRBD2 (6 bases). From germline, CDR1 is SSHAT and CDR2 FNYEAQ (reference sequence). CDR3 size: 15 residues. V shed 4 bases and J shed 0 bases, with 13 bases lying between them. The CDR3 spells CASSYARGSSYEQYF. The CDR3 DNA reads TGTGCCAGCAGCTACGCCCGGGGGAGCTCCTACGAGCAGTACTTC.

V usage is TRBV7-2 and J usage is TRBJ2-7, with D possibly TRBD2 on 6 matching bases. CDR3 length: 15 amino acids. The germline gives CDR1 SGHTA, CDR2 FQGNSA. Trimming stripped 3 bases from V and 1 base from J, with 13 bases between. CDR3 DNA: TGTGCCAGCAGCTTGGCCCCTAGCGCATCCTACGAGCAGTACTTC. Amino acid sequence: CASSLAPSASYEQYF.

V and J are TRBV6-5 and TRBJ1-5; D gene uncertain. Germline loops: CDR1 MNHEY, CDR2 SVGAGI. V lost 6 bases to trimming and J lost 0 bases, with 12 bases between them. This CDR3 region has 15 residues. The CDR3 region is CASSPSTYSNQPQHF. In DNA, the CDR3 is TGTGCCAGCAGCCCGAGCACTTATAGCAATCAGCCCCAGCATTTT.

This chain's CDR3 is CASGPGTGAYEQYF. DNA of the CDR3: TGTGCTAGTGGTCCCGGGACAGGAGCCTACGAGCAGTACTTC. The chain combines TRBV12-5 with TRBJ2-7; 8 bases line up with TRBD1. This CDR3 is built from 14 residues. CDR1 LGHNT and CDR2 FRNRAP come from the germline V gene. The junction had 5 bases not matched to a gene; V was cut back by 5 bases and J by 2 bases.

Here the CDR3 DNA reads TGTGCCAGCAGTGGAATATCAAGCGCAGTCTCCTACAATGAGCAGTTCTTC. It encodes CASSGISSAVSYNEQFF. This chain connects TRBV9 to TRBJ2-1, with D uncertain. V was clipped by 5 bases and J by 0 bases, with 18 bases between them. In germline, CDR1 is SGDLS, CDR2 YYNGEE. The CDR3 has 17 residues.

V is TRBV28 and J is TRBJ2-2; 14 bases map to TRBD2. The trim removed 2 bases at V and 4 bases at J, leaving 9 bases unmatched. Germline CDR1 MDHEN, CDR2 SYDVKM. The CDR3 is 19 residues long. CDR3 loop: CASSLGVGLAGATTGELFF. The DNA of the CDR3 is TGTGCCAGCAGTTTAGGGGTGGGACTAGCGGGAGCCACCACCGGGGAGCTGTTTTTT.

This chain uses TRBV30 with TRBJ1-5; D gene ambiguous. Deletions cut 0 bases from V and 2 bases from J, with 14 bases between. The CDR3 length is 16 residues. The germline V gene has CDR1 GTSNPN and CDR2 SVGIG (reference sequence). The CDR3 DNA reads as TGTGCCTGGAGTGTACGTGAGGATTGGCGCAATCAGCCCCAGCATTTT. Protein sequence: CAWSVREDWRNQPQHF.

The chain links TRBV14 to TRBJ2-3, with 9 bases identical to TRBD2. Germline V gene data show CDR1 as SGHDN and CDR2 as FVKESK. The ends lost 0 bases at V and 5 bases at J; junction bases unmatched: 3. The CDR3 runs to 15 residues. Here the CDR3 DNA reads TGTGCCAGCAGCCAAGACGTAGCGGGAGAAGATACGCAGTATTTT. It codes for CASSQDVAGEDTQYF.

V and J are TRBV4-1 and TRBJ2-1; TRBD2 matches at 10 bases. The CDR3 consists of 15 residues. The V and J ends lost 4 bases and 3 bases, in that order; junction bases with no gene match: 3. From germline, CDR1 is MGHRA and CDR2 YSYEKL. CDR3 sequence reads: CASSRRTSGYNEQFF. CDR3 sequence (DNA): TGCGCCAGCAGCCGTAGGACTAGCGGCTACAATGAGCAGTTCTTC.

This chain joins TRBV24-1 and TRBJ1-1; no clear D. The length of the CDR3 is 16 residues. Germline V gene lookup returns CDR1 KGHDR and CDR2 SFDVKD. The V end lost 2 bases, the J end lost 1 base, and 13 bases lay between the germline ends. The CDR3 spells CATSDSTRGPNTEAFF. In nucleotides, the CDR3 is TGTGCCACCAGTGATTCGACCCGAGGGCCGAACACTGAAGCTTTCTTT.

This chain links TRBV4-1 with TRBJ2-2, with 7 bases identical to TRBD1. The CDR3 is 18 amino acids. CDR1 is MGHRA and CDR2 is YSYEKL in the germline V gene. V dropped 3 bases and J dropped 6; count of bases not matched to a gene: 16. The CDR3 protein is CASSHPVGNRGGSGELFF. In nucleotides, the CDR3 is TGCGCCAGCAGCCATCCGGTCGGTAACAGGGGCGGTTCCGGGGAGCTGTTTTTT.

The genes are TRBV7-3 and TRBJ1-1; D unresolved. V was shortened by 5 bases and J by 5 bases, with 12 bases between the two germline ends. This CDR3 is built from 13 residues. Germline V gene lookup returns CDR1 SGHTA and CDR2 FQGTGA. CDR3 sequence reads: CASSPLGETEAFF. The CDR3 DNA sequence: TGTGCCAGCAGCCCCCTGGGAGAGACTGAAGCTTTCTTT.

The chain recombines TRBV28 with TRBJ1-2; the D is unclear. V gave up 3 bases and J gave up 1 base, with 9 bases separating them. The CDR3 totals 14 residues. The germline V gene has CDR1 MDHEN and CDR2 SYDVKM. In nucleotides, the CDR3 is TGTGCCAGCAGTTTGGTGGGGAGTAACTATGGCTACACCTTC. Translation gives CASSLVGSNYGYTF.

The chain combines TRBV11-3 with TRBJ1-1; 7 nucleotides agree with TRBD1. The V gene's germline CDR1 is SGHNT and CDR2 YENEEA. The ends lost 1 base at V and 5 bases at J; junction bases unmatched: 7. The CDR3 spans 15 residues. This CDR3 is CASSLAGQRGTEAFF. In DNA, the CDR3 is TGTGCCAGCAGCTTAGCGGGACAGAGGGGAACTGAAGCTTTCTTT.

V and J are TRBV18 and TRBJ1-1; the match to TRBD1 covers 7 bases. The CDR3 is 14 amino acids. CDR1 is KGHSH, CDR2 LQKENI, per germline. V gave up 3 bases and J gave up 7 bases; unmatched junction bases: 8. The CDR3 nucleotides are TGTGCCAGCTCACCCAGCCCAGGGGGTCATGAAGCTTTCTTT. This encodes CASSPSPGGHEAFF.

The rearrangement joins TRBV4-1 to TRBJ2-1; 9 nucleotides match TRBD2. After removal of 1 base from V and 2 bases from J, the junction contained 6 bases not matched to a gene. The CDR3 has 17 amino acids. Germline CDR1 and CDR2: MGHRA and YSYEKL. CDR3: CASSQGSSGSAYNEQFF. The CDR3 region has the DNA TGCGCCAGCAGCCAAGGAAGTAGCGGGAGTGCCTACAATGAGCAGTTCTTC.

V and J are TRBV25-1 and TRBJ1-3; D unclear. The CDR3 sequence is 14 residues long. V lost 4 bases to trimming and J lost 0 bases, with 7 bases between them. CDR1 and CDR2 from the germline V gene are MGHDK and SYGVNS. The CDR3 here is CASSGYISGNTIYF. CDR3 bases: TGTGCCAGCAGTGGTTACATCTCTGGAAACACCATATATTTT.